Sequencing of this T cell receptor beta chain was carried out in a study of blood T cell repertoires in COVID-19. About the research overall: The origin of the acute and convalescent COVID-19 samples was the United States, Italy and Spain. PBMCs, B-cell-depleted T cells, or T cells were the source of the cDNA or gDNA that made up the material.

This CDR3 is built from 13 residues. In germline, CDR1 is MNHNY, CDR2 SVGAGI (reference sequence). V was shortened by 6 bases and J by 3 bases, with 12 bases between the two germline ends. Authors' processing steps: Reference gene primer amplification gave estimated nucleated cell counts. The table came from immunoSEQ multiplex PCR; TCRdb's copy has only in-frame clones and leaves some out. That table is the source of V, J and clone size, and D and trimming were worked out from the DNA. Counted here are approximately 210,000 clones, approximately 90% occurring once; the ten biggest clones make up 4% to 5%.

The sequencing sample was made of peripheral blood. This TCR came from a human donor in a cohort sampled during active COVID-19. This chain uses TRBV6-6 with TRBJ2-7; D remains unclear. The CDR3 bases are TGTGCCAGCAGATCCGGGTCCTACTACGAGCAGTACTTC. Translated: CASRSGSYYEQYF.